This T cell receptor (beta chain) was observed in a study of control samples from healthy donors and cancer patients. TCRdb's copy holds only in-frame clones and misses some; the assay was immunoSEQ multiplex PCR. This table has 70,000 to 90,000 clones, 94% appearing once. This CDR3 is built from 14 residues. The junction had 9 bases not matched to a gene; V was cut back by 7 bases and J by 3 bases. Germline V lookup: CDR1 SQVTM, CDR2 ANQGSEA. The sequenced material came from blood. The TCR sequence derives from a woman aged 40-49 years in good health. J is TRBJ1-3 and V is TRBV29-1, with 7 nucleotides matching TRBD1. In nucleotides, the CDR3 is TGCAGCGCCCTCCAGGGGGAACTTGGAAACACCATATATTTT. Translation gives CSALQGELGNTIYF.